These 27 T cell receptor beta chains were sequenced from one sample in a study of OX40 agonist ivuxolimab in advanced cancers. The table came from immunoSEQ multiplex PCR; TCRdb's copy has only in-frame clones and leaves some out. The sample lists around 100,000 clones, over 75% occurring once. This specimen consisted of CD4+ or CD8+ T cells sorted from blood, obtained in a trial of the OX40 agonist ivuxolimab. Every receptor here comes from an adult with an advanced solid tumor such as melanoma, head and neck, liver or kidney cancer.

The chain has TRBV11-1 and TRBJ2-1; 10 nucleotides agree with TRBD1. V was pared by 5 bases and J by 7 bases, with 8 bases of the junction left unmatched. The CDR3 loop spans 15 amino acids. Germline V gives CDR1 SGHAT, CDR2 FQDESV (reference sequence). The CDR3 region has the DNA TGTGCCAGCAGCCGTTCCCGGGACAGGGGTAATGAGCAGTTCTTC. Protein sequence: CASSRSRDRGNEQFF.

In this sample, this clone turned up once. The CDR3 loop reads CASSVSINPFSGNTIYF. CDR3 DNA: TGTGCCAGCAGCGTGAGCATCAACCCCTTCTCTGGAAACACCATATATTTT. The rearrangement links TRBV9 to TRBJ1-3; D not resolved. The germline V gene has CDR1 SGDLS and CDR2 YYNGEE. The CDR3 extends over 17 amino acids. V was pared by 2 bases and J by 0 bases, with 15 bases between.

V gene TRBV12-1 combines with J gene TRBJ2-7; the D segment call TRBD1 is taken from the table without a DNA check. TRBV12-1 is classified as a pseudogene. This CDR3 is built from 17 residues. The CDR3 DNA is TGTGCCAGCAGCCTTTTCAGAACGGGGACAGGGGTCTACGAGCAGTACTTC. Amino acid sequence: CASSLFRTGTGVYEQYF.

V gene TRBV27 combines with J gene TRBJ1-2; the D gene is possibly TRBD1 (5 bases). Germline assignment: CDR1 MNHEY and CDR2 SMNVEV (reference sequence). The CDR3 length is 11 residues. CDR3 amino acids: CAAGTPYGYTF. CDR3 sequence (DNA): TGTGCAGCTGGGACTCCTTATGGCTACACCTTC.

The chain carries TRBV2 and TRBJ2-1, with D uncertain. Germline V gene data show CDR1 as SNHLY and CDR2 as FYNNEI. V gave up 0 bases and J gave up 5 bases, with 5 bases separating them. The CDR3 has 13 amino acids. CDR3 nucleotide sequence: TGTGCCAGCAGTGAAGCCCTGAACAATGAGCAGTTCTTC. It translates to CASSEALNNEQFF.

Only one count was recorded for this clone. The CDR3 DNA follows: TGTGCCAGCAGCCAAGTACTAAACACCGGGGAGCTGTTTTTT. It codes for CASSQVLNTGELFF. The rearrangement joins TRBV14 to TRBJ2-2; D ambiguous. This CDR3 comprises 14 residues. Germline-derived CDR1 and CDR2 are SGHDN and FVKESK. The V end lost 1 base, the J end lost 2 bases, and 5 bases lay between the germline ends.

CDR3 amino acids: CASSLSQPGTADTQYF. The CDR3 coding sequence is TGTGCCAGCAGTTTATCCCAACCGGGCACAGCAGATACGCAGTATTTT. This rearrangement joins TRBV28 to TRBJ2-3; no reliable D call. Looked up from germline, CDR1 is MDHEN and CDR2 is SYDVKM. The V and J ends lost 1 base and 4 bases respectively, with 15 bases between them. The CDR3 is 16 amino acids.

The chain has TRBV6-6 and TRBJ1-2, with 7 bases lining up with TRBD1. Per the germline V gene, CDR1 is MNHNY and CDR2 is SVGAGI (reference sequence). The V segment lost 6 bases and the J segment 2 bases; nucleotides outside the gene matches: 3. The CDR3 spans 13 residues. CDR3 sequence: CASSKQGNYGYTF. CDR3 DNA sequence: TGTGCCAGCAGCAAACAGGGGAACTATGGCTACACCTTC.

The CDR3 loop reads CASSIDRAYEQYF. Written as DNA, the CDR3 is TGCGCCAGCAGCATCGACAGGGCCTACGAGCAGTACTTC. The chain employs TRBV5-1 and TRBJ2-7, with 7 positions matching TRBD1. J was trimmed by 2 bases and V by 4 bases; bases with no gene match: 3. The CDR3 has 13 residues. Germline V CDR1 and CDR2: SGHRS, YFSETQ.

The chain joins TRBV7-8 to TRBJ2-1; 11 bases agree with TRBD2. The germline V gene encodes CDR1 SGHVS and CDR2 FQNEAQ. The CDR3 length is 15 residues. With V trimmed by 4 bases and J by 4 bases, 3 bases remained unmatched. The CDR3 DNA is TGTGCCAGCAGCTCGACTAGCGGGACTTACAATGAGCAGTTCTTC. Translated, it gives CASSSTSGTYNEQFF.

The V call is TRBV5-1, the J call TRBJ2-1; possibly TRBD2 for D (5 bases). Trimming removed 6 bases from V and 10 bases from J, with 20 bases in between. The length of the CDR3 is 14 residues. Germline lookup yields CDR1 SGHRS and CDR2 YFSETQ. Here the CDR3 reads CASKTGILPGEQFF. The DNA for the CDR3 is TGCGCCAGCAAGACCGGGATCCTCCCTGGGGAGCAGTTCTTC.

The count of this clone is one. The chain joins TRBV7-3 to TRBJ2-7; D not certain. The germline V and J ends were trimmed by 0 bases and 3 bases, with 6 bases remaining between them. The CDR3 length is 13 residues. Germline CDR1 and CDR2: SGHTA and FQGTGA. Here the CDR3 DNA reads TGTGCCAGCAGCTTAACGGGGATCTACGAGCAGTACTTC. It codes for CASSLTGIYEQYF.

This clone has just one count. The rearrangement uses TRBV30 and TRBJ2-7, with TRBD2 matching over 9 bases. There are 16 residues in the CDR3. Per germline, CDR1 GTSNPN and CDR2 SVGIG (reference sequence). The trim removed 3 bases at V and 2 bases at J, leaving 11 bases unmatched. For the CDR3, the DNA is TGTGCCTGGAGGGTTTCGAGCGGGAGGTTAACCTACGAGCAGTACTTC. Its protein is CAWRVSSGRLTYEQYF. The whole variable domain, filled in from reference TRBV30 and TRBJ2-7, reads SQTIHQWPATLVQPVGSPLSLECTVEGTSNPNLYWYRQAAGRGLQLLFYSVGIGQISSEVPQNLSASRPQDRQFILSSKKLLLSDSGFYLCAWRVSSGRLTYEQYFGPGTRLTVT.

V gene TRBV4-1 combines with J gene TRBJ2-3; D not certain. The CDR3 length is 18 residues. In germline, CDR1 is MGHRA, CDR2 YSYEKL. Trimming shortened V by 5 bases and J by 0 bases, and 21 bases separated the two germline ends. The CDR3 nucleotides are TGCGCCAGCAGCATAAATACAGTAACGAGGTTTAGCACAGATACGCAGTATTTT. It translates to CASSINTVTRFSTDTQYF.

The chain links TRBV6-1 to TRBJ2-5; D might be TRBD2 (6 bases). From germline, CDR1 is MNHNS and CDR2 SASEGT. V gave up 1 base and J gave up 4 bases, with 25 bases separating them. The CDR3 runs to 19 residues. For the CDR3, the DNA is TGTGCCAGCAGTGAAGGGCGGGGATTGAGCGGTCAAAGGGTAGAGACCCAGTACTTC. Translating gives CASSEGRGLSGQRVETQYF.

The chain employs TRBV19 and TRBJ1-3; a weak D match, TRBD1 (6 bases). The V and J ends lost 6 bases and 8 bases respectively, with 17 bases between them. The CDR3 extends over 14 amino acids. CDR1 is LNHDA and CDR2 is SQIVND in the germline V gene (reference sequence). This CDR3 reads CASRPGAIFDTIYF. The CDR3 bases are TGTGCCAGTAGACCAGGGGCCATCTTTGACACCATATATTTT.

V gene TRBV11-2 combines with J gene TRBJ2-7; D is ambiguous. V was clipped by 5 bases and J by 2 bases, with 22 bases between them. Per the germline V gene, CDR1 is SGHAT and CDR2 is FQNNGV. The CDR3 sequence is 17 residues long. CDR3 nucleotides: TGTGCCAGCAGCGCATTGCGCAGCACGGCACATACCTACGAGCAGTACTTC. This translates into CASSALRSTAHTYEQYF.

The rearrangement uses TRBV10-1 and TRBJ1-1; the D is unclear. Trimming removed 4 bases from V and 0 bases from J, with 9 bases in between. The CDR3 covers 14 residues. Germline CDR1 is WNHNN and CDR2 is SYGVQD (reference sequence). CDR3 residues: CASSAELMNTEAFF. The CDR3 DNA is TGCGCCAGCAGTGCTGAGCTTATGAACACTGAAGCTTTCTTT.

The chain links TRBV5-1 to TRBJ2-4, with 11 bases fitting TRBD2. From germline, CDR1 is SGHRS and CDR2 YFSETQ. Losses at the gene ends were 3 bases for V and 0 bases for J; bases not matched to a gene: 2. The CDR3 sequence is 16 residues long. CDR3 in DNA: TGCGCCAGCAGCTCCGGACTAGCGGGAGCCAAAAACATTCAGTACTTC. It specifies CASSSGLAGAKNIQYF.

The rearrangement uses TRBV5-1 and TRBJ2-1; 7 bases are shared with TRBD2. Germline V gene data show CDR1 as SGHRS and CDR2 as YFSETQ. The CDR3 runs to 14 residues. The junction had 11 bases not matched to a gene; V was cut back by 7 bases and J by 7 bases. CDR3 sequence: CASSQVTGGNEQFF. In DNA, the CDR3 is TGCGCCAGCTCGCAAGTTACCGGGGGGAATGAGCAGTTCTTC.

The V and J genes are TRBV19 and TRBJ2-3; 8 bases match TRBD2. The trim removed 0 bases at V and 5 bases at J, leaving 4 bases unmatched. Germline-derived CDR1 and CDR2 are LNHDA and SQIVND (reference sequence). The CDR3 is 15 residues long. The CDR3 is CASSIDSGKGDTQYF. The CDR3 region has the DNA TGTGCCAGTAGTATAGATAGCGGGAAAGGAGATACGCAGTATTTT.

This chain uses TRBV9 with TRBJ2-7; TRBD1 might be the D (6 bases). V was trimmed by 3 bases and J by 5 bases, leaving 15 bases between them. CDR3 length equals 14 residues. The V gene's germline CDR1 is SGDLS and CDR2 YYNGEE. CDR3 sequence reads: CASSAGEKGHEQYF. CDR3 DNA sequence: TGTGCCAGCAGCGCAGGGGAAAAGGGTCACGAGCAGTACTTC.

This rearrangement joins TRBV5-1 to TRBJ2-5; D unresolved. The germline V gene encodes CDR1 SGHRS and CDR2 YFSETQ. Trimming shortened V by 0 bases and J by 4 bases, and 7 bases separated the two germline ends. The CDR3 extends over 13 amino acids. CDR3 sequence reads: CASSLDPGETQYF. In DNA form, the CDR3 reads TGCGCCAGCAGCTTGGACCCCGGAGAGACCCAGTACTTC.

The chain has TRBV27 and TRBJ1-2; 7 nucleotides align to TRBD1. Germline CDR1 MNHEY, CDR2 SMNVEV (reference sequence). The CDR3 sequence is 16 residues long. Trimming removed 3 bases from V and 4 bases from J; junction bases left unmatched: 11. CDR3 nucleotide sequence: TGTGCCAGCAGTTTTTGGGCGACGACAGGGCCCTATGGCTACACCTTC. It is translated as CASSFWATTGPYGYTF.

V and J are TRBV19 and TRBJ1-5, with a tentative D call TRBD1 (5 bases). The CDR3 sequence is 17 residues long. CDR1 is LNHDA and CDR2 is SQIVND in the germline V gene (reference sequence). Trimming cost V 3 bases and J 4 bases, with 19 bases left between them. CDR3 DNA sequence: TGTGCCAGTAGTATTCGACCCTCGAGCGGGGGGAATCAGCCCCAGCATTTT. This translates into CASSIRPSSGGNQPQHF.

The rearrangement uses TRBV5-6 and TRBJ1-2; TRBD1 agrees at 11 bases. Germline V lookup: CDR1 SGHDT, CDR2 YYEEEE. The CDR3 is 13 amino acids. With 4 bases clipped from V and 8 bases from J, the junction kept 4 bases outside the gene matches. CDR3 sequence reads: CASSPDRGRGYTF. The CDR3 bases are TGTGCCAGCAGCCCGGACAGGGGGCGAGGCTACACCTTC.

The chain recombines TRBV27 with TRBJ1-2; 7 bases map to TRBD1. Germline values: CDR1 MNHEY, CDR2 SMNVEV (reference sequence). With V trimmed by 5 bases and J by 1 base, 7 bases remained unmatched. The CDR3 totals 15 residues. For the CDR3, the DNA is TGTGCCAGCAGTCAACGGACAGGACTTAACTATGGCTACACCTTC. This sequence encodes CASSQRTGLNYGYTF.